This T cell receptor beta chain is from a study of T-cell reconstitution after alpha-beta-depleted transplantation in children. Broader study findings: It was newly produced T cells that mostly accounted for T-cell counts and diversity one year after transplant. Surviving recipient T cells and thymic progenitors produced the high day-60 TCRbeta diversity seen in some patients. Several hundred graft clones that had expanded were reportedly the source of alpha-beta T cells about two months after transplant.

This clonotype has a count of ten or more. Its antigen is not identified. Germline V gene sequence: CDR1 MNHEY, CDR2 SMNVEV (reference sequence). This CDR3 contains 16 residues. Losses at the gene ends were 7 bases for V and 2 bases for J; bases not matched to a gene: 10. Preparation of the TCRbeta library involved a method that used unique molecular identifiers. Using its own MiXCR run on the PCR reads, TCRdb lists one record per CDR3 protein. Here the sample spans around 440,000 distinct CDR3 sequences, roughly 15% being singletons. The chain links TRBV27 to TRBJ2-3, with 9 bases identical to TRBD2. Sequenced material: PBMCs, mostly from graft donor cells, taken 360 days after TCRalphabeta/CD19-depleted stem cell transplant. The clonotype originates from a boy under two years old who had a stem cell transplant for Wiskott-Aldrich syndrome, so the T cells may come from the graft donor. This chain's CDR3 is CASIPLAGEFTDTQYF. The CDR3 nucleotides are TGTGCCAGCATCCCCTTAGCGGGAGAGTTCACAGATACGCAGTATTTT.